This passage covers 11 T cell receptor beta chains from one sample sequenced in a study of human T cells and chemical hapten exposure. TCRdb redid the calling of the RACE reads with MiXCR, one entry per CDR3 protein. Of about 120,000 distinct CDR3 sequences detected, approximately 15% appear once; the ten largest clones hold 0.9% to 0.95%. Indicated time point: patch test 1, 2 weeks after DPC sensitization. Treatment noted: therapeutic diphenylcyclopropenone sensitization with weekly scalp DPC. The sequencing used whole blood, collected in connection with sensitization to the hapten diphenylcyclopropenone (DPC). The receptors derive from a young man with alopecia areata. Some clones in this sample may be carry-over from other donors' samples.

The J gene is TRBJ1-2, the V gene TRBV9; unclear D gene. Trimming pared 2 bases from V and 0 bases from J, leaving 11 bases between. In germline, CDR1 is SGDLS, CDR2 YYNGEE. The CDR3 length is 15 residues. CDR3 in amino acids: CASSVEAFSNYGYTF. The CDR3 bases are TGTGCCAGCAGCGTTGAGGCTTTTTCTAACTATGGCTACACCTTC.

V and J are TRBV7-8 and TRBJ2-7; 9 nucleotides align to TRBD2. Losses at the gene ends were 2 bases for V and 4 bases for J; bases not matched to a gene: 3. The length of the CDR3 is 14 residues. Germline V CDR1 and CDR2: SGHVS, FQNEAQ. The CDR3, as DNA: TGTGCCAGCAGCTTAAGGAGCGGGGGGTACGAGCAGTACTTC. This encodes CASSLRSGGYEQYF.

This clonotype was seen at least ten times. The CDR3 loop reads CASSYRNYGYTF. As DNA, the CDR3 is TGTGCCAGCAGTTACAGGAACTATGGCTACACCTTC. The chain uses TRBV6-2 or TRBV6-3 and TRBJ1-2, with D uncertain. Trimming removed 2 bases from V and 2 bases from J, with 3 bases in between. The CDR3 spans 12 residues. Germline CDR1 is MNHEY and CDR2 is SVGEGT.

A few counts support this clonotype. The V and J genes are TRBV4-1 and TRBJ2-5; 7 nucleotides align to TRBD2. V lost 0 bases, J lost 3 bases, and 4 bases stayed unmatched. Germline loops: CDR1 MGHRA, CDR2 YSYEKL. The CDR3 totals 15 residues. The CDR3 nucleotides are TGCGCCAGCAGCCAAGATTCAAGCGGGGAAGAGACCCAGTACTTC. Translated: CASSQDSSGEETQYF.

With regard to this clonotype: A read error is likely, as this CDR3 ends without the conserved phenylalanine or tryptophan. The chain couples TRBV5-1 to TRBJ2-3; unclear D gene. The CDR3 has 13 amino acids. V dropped 0 bases and J dropped 4 bases, with 6 bases sitting between them. Looked up from germline, CDR1 is SGHRS and CDR2 is YFSETQ. CDR3 sequence reads: CASSLGRSDTQYY. As DNA, the CDR3 is TGCGCCAGCAGCTTGGGGAGATCAGATACGCAGTATTAT.

CDR3 in DNA: TGTGCCAGCAGTGTAGTCGCGGCAGCTTTCTTT. Its protein is CASSVVAAAFF. The chain uses TRBV2 and TRBJ1-1, with D unresolved. Germline V gene sequence: CDR1 SNHLY, CDR2 FYNNEI. V was pared by 4 bases and J by 10 bases, with 10 bases between. This CDR3 region has 11 residues.

This clonotype was counted many times. This rearrangement joins TRBV20-1 to TRBJ2-3, with D hard to call. This CDR3 has 13 amino acids. Germline values: CDR1 DFQATT, CDR2 SNEGSKA (reference sequence). Trimming took off 2 bases at V and 3 bases at J, with 9 bases between the two ends. The CDR3 nucleotides read TGCAGTGCTAGAAATACCCATACAGATACGCAGTATTTT. Its protein is CSARNTHTDTQYF.

This clonotype was seen a few times. The rearrangement links TRBV7-3 to TRBJ2-3; tentatively, D is TRBD1 (5 bases). This CDR3 is built from 15 residues. Germline V gives CDR1 SGHTA, CDR2 FQGTGA. Between the trimmed V and J ends, which lost 0 bases and 0 bases, there was a span of 7 bases. This CDR3 reads CASSLTAGSTDTQYF. DNA for the CDR3: TGTGCCAGCAGCTTAACAGCAGGGAGCACAGATACGCAGTATTTT.

This clonotype was seen only a few times. This chain joins TRBV10-3 and TRBJ2-1; TRBD2 matches 10 bases. The V and J ends lost 5 bases and 6 bases, in that order; junction bases with no gene match: 4. This CDR3 is built from 14 residues. CDR1 is ENHRY and CDR2 is SYGVKD in the germline V gene. The CDR3: CAISSGTSVNEQFF. In DNA, the CDR3 is TGTGCCATCAGTTCCGGGACTAGCGTCAATGAGCAGTTCTTC.

The sample holds many counts of this clonotype. The CDR3 protein is CASSSPGTQDTQYF. In DNA, the CDR3 is TGTGCCAGCAGCTCCCCGGGAACCCAAGATACGCAGTATTTT. This chain joins TRBV7-9 and TRBJ2-3, with a tentative D call TRBD2 (5 bases). CDR1 is SEHNR and CDR2 is FQNEAQ in the germline V gene (reference sequence). The CDR3 contains 14 residues. Trimming cost V 4 bases and J 5 bases, with 13 bases left between them.

In this sample, this clonotype turned up many times. This sequence joins TRBV6-5 and TRBJ2-7; D gene ambiguous. There are 14 residues in the CDR3. V dropped 2 bases and J dropped 2 bases, with 10 bases sitting between them. Germline assignment: CDR1 MNHEY and CDR2 SVGAGI. CDR3 residues: CASSYGPLPYEQYF. CDR3 sequence (DNA): TGTGCCAGCAGTTACGGACCTTTGCCCTACGAGCAGTACTTC.